A single sample gave rise to the 18 T cell receptor beta chains below, sequenced in a study of blood T cell repertoires in COVID-19. Method: immunoSEQ multiplex PCR; TCRdb's copy keeps in-frame clones and lacks some. The sample records 100,000 or so clones, approximately 85% being singletons. Sequences were obtained from peripheral blood. These receptors all come from a man aged 50 or older with acute or convalescent COVID-19.

This clone showed up just once. In nucleotides, the CDR3 is TGTGCCATCAGTGCCTCACGGGAAGAAAAACTGTTTTTT. Translation gives CAISASREEKLFF. This rearrangement joins TRBV10-3 to TRBJ1-4; D call uncertain. CDR3 length: 13 amino acids. V lost 4 bases to trimming and J lost 8 bases, with 11 bases between them. In germline, CDR1 is ENHRY, CDR2 SYGVKD.

The chain employs TRBV18 and TRBJ1-6; 9 nucleotides line up with TRBD1. V lost 2 bases to trimming and J lost 10 bases; unmatched junction nucleotides: 6. CDR3 length equals 15 residues. CDR1 KGHSH and CDR2 LQKENI come from the germline V gene. CDR3 sequence (DNA): TGTGCCAGCTCACCAGAGACAGGGGGGACCTCACCCCTCCACTTT. Its translation is CASSPETGGTSPLHF.

This chain links TRBV5-4 with TRBJ1-1, with a possible D match to TRBD1 (5 bases). CDR1 and CDR2 (germline): SGHNT, YYREEE (reference sequence). Trimming took 4 bases from V and 2 from J, leaving 12 bases between them. The CDR3 contains 14 residues. The CDR3 DNA sequence: TGTGCCAGCAGCAACCGACAGTCAAACACTGAAGCTTTCTTT. Its translation is CASSNRQSNTEAFF.

This chain uses TRBV6-5 with TRBJ2-5; maybe TRBD1 (5 bases). V was clipped by 11 bases and J by 2 bases, with 15 bases between them. CDR1 MNHEY and CDR2 SVGAGI come from the germline V gene. The CDR3 length is 13 residues. CDR3 DNA sequence: TGTGCCGCCCAACGACAGTTTCAAGAGACCCAGTACTTC. The encoded protein is CAAQRQFQETQYF.

The chain has TRBV15 and TRBJ1-5; 10 positions agree with TRBD1. CDR1 and CDR2 from the germline V gene are LNHNV and YYDKDF (reference sequence). The CDR3 contains 16 residues. The ends lost 5 bases at V and 6 bases at J; junction bases unmatched: 10. The CDR3 protein is CATSRSKGQGIQPQHF. The DNA of the CDR3 is TGTGCCACCAGCCGAAGTAAGGGACAGGGGATTCAGCCCCAGCATTTT.

The chain recombines TRBV5-4 with TRBJ2-7; 10 nucleotides match TRBD1. Unmatched junction bases numbered 9, after V lost 4 bases and J lost 2 bases. The CDR3 runs 16 residues. The germline CDR1 and CDR2 sequences are SGHNT and YYREEE (reference sequence). The CDR3 protein is CASSPRGGTGAYEQYF. As DNA, the CDR3 is TGTGCCAGCAGCCCGAGGGGCGGGACAGGGGCCTACGAGCAGTACTTC.

This clone was observed once. The rearrangement uses TRBV3-1 (or the pseudogene TRBV3-2) and TRBJ2-7, with D possibly matching TRBD2 (5 bases). The CDR3 loop spans 14 amino acids. The germline V gene has CDR1 LGHDT and CDR2 YNNKEL (reference sequence). V lost 4 bases, J lost 2 bases, and 12 bases lay in between. In nucleotides, the CDR3 is TGTGCCAGCAGCCGACCGGGGAACACCTACGAGCAGTACTTC. As protein: CASSRPGNTYEQYF.

Only a few counts were recorded for this clone. The CDR3 DNA follows: TGTGCCAGCAGTTCTACCTTATGGAATGAGCAGTTCTTC. Translation: CASSSTLWNEQFF. The V gene is TRBV27, the J gene TRBJ2-1; D not certain. The CDR3 is made up of 13 amino acids. Trimming left V 4 bases short and J 7 bases short, with 11 bases between. CDR1 is MNHEY and CDR2 is SMNVEV in the germline V gene (reference sequence).

The chain is built from TRBV9 and TRBJ2-6; D perhaps matches TRBD1 (6 bases). This CDR3 is 16 amino acids long. With 1 base removed from V and 3 bases from J, the gap between germline ends came to 11 bases. The germline V gene encodes CDR1 SGDLS and CDR2 YYNGEE. This CDR3 reads CASSVTLTGGANVLTF. In DNA form, the CDR3 reads TGTGCCAGCAGCGTAACCCTGACAGGTGGGGCCAACGTCCTGACTTTC.

The CDR3 loop is CASSRGGEPQETQYF. The CDR3 nucleotides are TGTGCCAGCAGTAGAGGCGGGGAACCGCAAGAGACCCAGTACTTC. The V and J genes are TRBV7-9 and TRBJ2-5, with D maybe TRBD2 (6 bases). Looked up from germline, CDR1 is SEHNR and CDR2 is FQNEAQ (reference sequence). V shed 6 bases and J shed 2 bases, with 16 bases lying between them. The CDR3 is made up of 15 amino acids.

This clone has more than one count but fewer than ten. V and J are TRBV13 and TRBJ1-1; perhaps TRBD1 as D (5 bases). CDR3 length: 13 amino acids. V was trimmed by 6 bases and J by 3 bases, leaving 11 bases between them. Germline V gene sequence: CDR1 PRHDT, CDR2 FYEKMQ (reference sequence). The CDR3 nucleotides read TGTGCCAGCAGGAAGGGGTCAGACACTGAAGCTTTCTTT. Amino acid sequence: CASRKGSDTEAFF.

The chain joins TRBV19 to TRBJ1-1; D not certain. The V end lost 0 bases, the J end lost 1 base, and 3 bases lay between the germline ends. This CDR3 comprises 13 residues. The germline V gene encodes CDR1 LNHDA and CDR2 SQIVND (reference sequence). The DNA for the CDR3 is TGTGCCAGTAGTATAGAGAGGAACACTGAAGCTTTCTTT. As protein: CASSIERNTEAFF.

The genes are TRBV12-5 and TRBJ2-2; the D is unclear. The germline CDR1 and CDR2 sequences are LGHNT and FRNRAP. Trimming shortened V by 3 bases and J by 7 bases, and 3 bases separated the two germline ends. The CDR3 loop spans 11 amino acids. The CDR3 reads CASGLLGELFF. CDR3 nucleotide sequence: TGTGCTAGTGGTTTACTCGGGGAGCTGTTTTTT.

V is TRBV18 and J is TRBJ1-5; D uncertain. This CDR3 comprises 16 residues. Trimming left V 3 bases short and J 6 bases short, with 18 bases between. CDR1 KGHSH and CDR2 LQKENI come from the germline V gene. The CDR3 DNA reads as TGTGCCAGCTCACCCCAAATTCTGAGGGAGGCTCAGCCCCAGCATTTT. The encoded protein is CASSPQILREAQPQHF.

The V and J genes are TRBV27 and TRBJ2-7; 7 nucleotides line up with TRBD2. Per germline, CDR1 MNHEY and CDR2 SMNVEV (reference sequence). The ends lost 5 bases at V and 3 bases at J; junction bases unmatched: 7. This CDR3 is 14 amino acids long. The CDR3 protein is CASSTQWTSYEQYF. DNA for the CDR3: TGTGCCAGCAGTACACAATGGACTAGCTACGAGCAGTACTTC.

J is TRBJ1-2 and V is TRBV30; D perhaps matches TRBD1 (5 bases). Trimming removed 4 bases at V and 4 bases at J, with 10 bases between. The CDR3 is made up of 12 amino acids. Germline CDR1 and CDR2: GTSNPN and SVGIG (reference sequence). CDR3 sequence (DNA): TGTGCCTGGACCCTCGGGGGCTATGGCTACACCTTC. Encoded protein: CAWTLGGYGYTF.

The chain couples TRBV29-1 to TRBJ1-2, with D uncertain. CDR1 SQVTM and CDR2 ANQGSEA come from the germline V gene. Trimming took off 0 bases at V and 6 bases at J, with 14 bases between the two ends. This CDR3 comprises 14 residues. The CDR3 protein is CSVEDLPGSHGYTF. The CDR3 bases are TGCAGCGTTGAAGATCTACCGGGGAGCCATGGCTACACCTTC.

The rearrangement uses TRBV10-1 and TRBJ2-1; TRBD2 matches 8 bases. The junction had 20 bases not matched to a gene; V was cut back by 10 bases and J by 0 bases. The CDR3 is 19 amino acids. The germline V gene has CDR1 WNHNN and CDR2 SYGVQD (reference sequence). The CDR3 protein is CATIPGLETLGGSYNEQFF. The CDR3 DNA sequence: TGCGCCACTATACCGGGACTAGAGACACTTGGAGGCTCCTACAATGAGCAGTTCTTC.